These T cell receptor beta chains were read from a single sample in a study of T cell responses to AZD1222 COVID-19 vaccine. Sequencing used immunoSEQ multiplex PCR; TCRdb keeps in-frame clones, though not all of them. The sample contains roughly 92,000 clones, about 90% of which appear only once. This specimen was peripheral blood, taken on day 0 of AZD1222 vaccination. The receptors here all came from an adult in good health. The CDR3 runs from the conserved cysteine through the conserved F or W. The order of the fields is D gene, J gene, V gene, clone size, CDR3 protein, CDR3 DNA. The D gene is left open where the match is weak. Clone sizes are given selectively: once, few, many, or a class where the clone is expanded.

D gene: .; J gene: TRBJ1-4; V gene: TRBV7-9; clone size: .; CDR3 protein: CASSSSQPNEKLFF; CDR3 DNA: TGTGCCAGCAGCTCCTCACAGCCTAATGAAAAACTGTTTTTT
D gene: .; J gene: TRBJ2-2; V gene: TRBV6-5; clone size: .; CDR3 protein: CARGHPELFF; CDR3 DNA: TGTGCCAGAGGGCACCCGGAGCTGTTTTTT
D gene: TRBD1; J gene: TRBJ2-7; V gene: TRBV2; clone size: .; CDR3 protein: CASSGQGPTEQYF; CDR3 DNA: TGTGCCAGCAGCGGACAGGGGCCTACCGAGCAGTACTTC
D gene: TRBD1; J gene: TRBJ1-5; V gene: TRBV19; clone size: .; CDR3 protein: CASSRDRDQPQHF; CDR3 DNA: TGTGCCAGTAGTCGGGACAGGGATCAGCCCCAGCATTTT
D gene: .; J gene: TRBJ1-2; V gene: TRBV6-5; clone size: once; CDR3 protein: CASSYSKGGDSGYTF; CDR3 DNA: TGTGCCAGCAGTTACTCGAAAGGGGGAGACTCTGGCTACACCTTC
D gene: .; J gene: TRBJ2-1; V gene: TRBV3-1/TRBV3-2; clone size: few; CDR3 protein: CASSQMTNLLLDPNEQFF; CDR3 DNA: TGTGCCAGCAGCCAGATGACGAACCTACTATTAGATCCCAATGAGCAGTTCTTC
D gene: .; J gene: TRBJ1-4; V gene: TRBV19; clone size: .; CDR3 protein: CASTGRLNEKLFF; CDR3 DNA: TGTGCCAGTACGGGAAGATTAAATGAAAAACTGTTTTTT
D gene: .; J gene: TRBJ2-3; V gene: TRBV12-3/TRBV12-4; clone size: .; CDR3 protein: CASSTSTDTQYF; CDR3 DNA: TGTGCCAGCAGTACTAGCACAGATACGCAGTATTTT
D gene: .; J gene: TRBJ2-1; V gene: TRBV9; clone size: .; CDR3 protein: CASSVATLGLGGANEQFF; CDR3 DNA: TGTGCCAGCAGCGTAGCTACCCTAGGACTAGGGGGGGCCAATGAGCAGTTCTTC
D gene: .; J gene: TRBJ1-5; V gene: TRBV6-6; clone size: few; CDR3 protein: CASSYSADIDQPQHF; CDR3 DNA: TGTGCCAGCAGTTACTCGGCGGACATTGATCAGCCCCAGCATTTT
D gene: TRBD2; J gene: TRBJ2-7; V gene: TRBV4-1; clone size: .; CDR3 protein: CASSQPGLAEYEQYF; CDR3 DNA: TGCGCCAGCAGCCAACCGGGACTAGCGGAGTACGAGCAGTACTTC
D gene: TRBD1; J gene: TRBJ2-7; V gene: TRBV2; clone size: .; CDR3 protein: CASQFTGTGNHEQYF; CDR3 DNA: TGTGCCAGCCAATTTACCGGGACAGGGAACCACGAGCAGTACTTC
D gene: .; J gene: TRBJ1-1; V gene: TRBV19; clone size: .; CDR3 protein: CASSIGALRAFF; CDR3 DNA: TGTGCCAGTAGTATAGGTGCCCTCAGAGCTTTCTTT
D gene: .; J gene: TRBJ1-2; V gene: TRBV7-9; clone size: once; CDR3 protein: CASSLAFLDSYGYTF; CDR3 DNA: TGTGCCAGCAGCTTAGCGTTCTTGGACAGCTATGGCTACACCTTC
D gene: TRBD1; J gene: TRBJ2-1; V gene: TRBV7-6; clone size: .; CDR3 protein: CASSIGQELSYNEQFF; CDR3 DNA: TGTGCCAGCAGTATTGGACAGGAACTCTCCTACAATGAGCAGTTCTTC
D gene: .; J gene: TRBJ2-3; V gene: TRBV2; clone size: .; CDR3 protein: CASSVNRDTDTQYF; CDR3 DNA: TGTGCCAGCAGTGTAAACCGAGACACAGATACGCAGTATTTT
D gene: .; J gene: TRBJ1-3; V gene: TRBV19; clone size: .; CDR3 protein: CASLDRVIRTIYF; CDR3 DNA: TGTGCCAGTCTTGACAGAGTGATCCGCACCATATATTTT
D gene: TRBD1; J gene: TRBJ1-3; V gene: TRBV3-1/TRBV3-2; clone size: .; CDR3 protein: CASSPTGDPNTIYF; CDR3 DNA: TGTGCCAGCAGCCCCACAGGGGATCCGAACACCATATATTTT
D gene: .; J gene: TRBJ2-6; V gene: TRBV27; clone size: .; CDR3 protein: CASSLITGANVLTF; CDR3 DNA: TGTGCCAGCAGTTTAATCACTGGGGCCAACGTCCTGACTTTC
D gene: .; J gene: TRBJ1-4; V gene: TRBV7-9; clone size: .; CDR3 protein: CASSLGGSNEKLFF; CDR3 DNA: TGTGCCAGCAGCTTAGGGGGGAGTAATGAAAAACTGTTTTTT
D gene: .; J gene: TRBJ1-1; V gene: TRBV9; clone size: .; CDR3 protein: CASSVGMVLGTEAFF; CDR3 DNA: TGTGCCAGCAGCGTAGGGATGGTCTTGGGCACTGAAGCTTTCTTT
D gene: .; J gene: TRBJ2-3; V gene: TRBV5-4; clone size: .; CDR3 protein: CASSLGQDRADTQYF; CDR3 DNA: TGTGCCAGCAGCTTGGGACAGGATAGGGCGGATACGCAGTATTTT
D gene: TRBD1; J gene: TRBJ1-2; V gene: TRBV7-9; clone size: .; CDR3 protein: CASSEKDFTGGRLYGYTF; CDR3 DNA: TGTGCCAGCAGCGAGAAAGATTTTACAGGGGGACGCCTTTATGGCTACACCTTC
D gene: .; J gene: TRBJ1-6; V gene: TRBV14; clone size: .; CDR3 protein: CASSQTGTLDSPLHF; CDR3 DNA: TGTGCCAGCAGCCAAACCGGGACTTTAGATTCACCCCTCCACTTT